Below, 27 T cell receptor beta chains from the same sample are listed, as sequenced in a study of cytomegalovirus exposure and HLA in healthy donors. With 60 Vbeta and 13 Jbeta primers, the PCR was carried out. Sequenced by immunoSEQ multiplex PCR; TCRdb stores in-frame clones only, minus some. This sample has approximately 240,000 clones, with 75% to 90% found just once. The sample comprised PBMCs. The receptors were gathered from a woman between 18 and 30 years old in good health and CMV-seronegative.

Worth noting for this clone: The same CDR3 arises from other DNA sequences in this sample as well. J is TRBJ2-3 and V is TRBV18; 10 nucleotides line up with TRBD1. The junction had 5 bases not matched to a gene; V was cut back by 2 bases and J by 3 bases. The CDR3 is 16 amino acids. Germline V gene sequence: CDR1 KGHSH, CDR2 LQKENI. The DNA for the CDR3 is TGTGCCAGCTCACCAATGGGACAGGGGTCGACAGATACGCAGTATTTT. Residues: CASSPMGQGSTDTQYF. Variable domain in full (rest from reference TRBV18 and TRBJ2-3): NAGVMQNPRHLVRRRGQEARLRCSPMKGHSHVYWYRQLPEEGLKFMVYLQKENIIDESGMPKERFSAEFPKEGPSILRIQQVVRGDSAAYFCASSPMGQGSTDTQYFGPGTRLTVL.

The chain links TRBV29-1 to TRBJ1-4, with 8 bases lining up with TRBD1. This CDR3 is built from 15 residues. Germline V CDR1 and CDR2: SQVTM, ANQGSEA. V shed 3 bases and J 7 bases; nucleotides not matched to a gene: 10. CDR3 sequence: CSVDYRTGGIEKLFF. CDR3 coding DNA: TGCAGCGTTGACTATAGAACAGGGGGGATTGAAAAACTGTTTTTT.

This sequence joins TRBV7-2 and TRBJ1-5; no firm D call. The CDR3 has 12 amino acids. Per the germline V gene, CDR1 is SGHTA and CDR2 is FQGNSA. Trimming pared 0 bases from V and 9 bases from J, leaving 6 bases between. CDR3 residues: CASSLATGPQHF. Here the CDR3 DNA reads TGTGCCAGCAGCTTAGCTACCGGGCCCCAGCATTTT.

This chain joins TRBV14 and TRBJ2-7; D not resolved. CDR1 is SGHDN and CDR2 is FVKESK in the germline V gene. The CDR3 extends over 14 amino acids. Trimming left V 3 bases short and J 2 bases short, with 11 bases between. CDR3 in amino acids: CASSQPPPAYEQYF. CDR3 sequence (DNA): TGTGCCAGCAGCCAGCCCCCTCCAGCCTACGAGCAGTACTTC.

This clone was detected once. This chain joins TRBV6-5 and TRBJ1-1; D is unclear. CDR3 length: 14 amino acids. CDR1 MNHEY and CDR2 SVGAGI come from the germline V gene. The V gene lost 6 bases and the J gene lost 2 bases, with 13 bases spanning the gap. CDR3 sequence reads: CASRIGRGNTEAFF. CDR3 in DNA: TGTGCCAGCAGAATCGGACGGGGAAACACTGAAGCTTTCTTT.

V is TRBV5-4 and J is TRBJ2-5; the match to TRBD2 covers 11 bases. Losses at the gene ends were 5 bases for V and 4 bases for J; bases not matched to a gene: 13. Germline V gene data show CDR1 as SGHNT and CDR2 as YYREEE (reference sequence). The CDR3 totals 17 residues. The CDR3 sequence is CASSLLAGVRAGETQYF. CDR3 DNA: TGTGCCAGCAGTTTACTAGCGGGAGTTCGAGCGGGAGAGACCCAGTACTTC.

The V call is TRBV5-4, the J call TRBJ2-7; D call uncertain. Germline V CDR1 and CDR2: SGHNT, YYREEE (reference sequence). V shed 0 bases and J shed 7 bases, with 14 bases lying between them. The CDR3 loop spans 14 amino acids. The CDR3 region is CASSLGLASGEQYF. The DNA for the CDR3 is TGTGCCAGCAGCTTGGGCCTCGCCTCCGGGGAGCAGTACTTC.

This chain links TRBV25-1 with TRBJ1-1; 7 bases line up with TRBD1. The V and J ends lost 5 bases and 6 bases, in that order; junction bases with no gene match: 6. CDR1 is MGHDK, CDR2 SYGVNS, per germline. The CDR3 is 13 amino acids. The CDR3 DNA follows: TGTGCCAGCAGTAGAGGGGGCCGGGCTGAAGCTTTCTTT. This encodes CASSRGGRAEAFF.

The gene calls are TRBV7-9 and TRBJ1-5; D is possibly TRBD1 (5 bases). Looked up from germline, CDR1 is SEHNR and CDR2 is FQNEAQ (reference sequence). The CDR3 runs 14 residues. V gave up 5 bases and J gave up 3 bases, with 11 bases separating them. CDR3 bases: TGTGCCAGCAGCGCTACAGGTTTCAATCAGCCCCAGCATTTT. Translating gives CASSATGFNQPQHF.

This rearrangement joins TRBV27 to TRBJ2-7; 9 nucleotides agree with TRBD1. The J segment lost 1 base and the V segment lost 8 bases, leaving 3 bases of the junction unmatched. This CDR3 spans 13 amino acids. CDR1 is MNHEY and CDR2 is SMNVEV in the germline V gene (reference sequence). The CDR3 loop is CASLGQGSYEQYF. CDR3 in DNA: TGTGCCAGCCTAGGACAGGGGTCCTACGAGCAGTACTTC.

V and J are TRBV5-1 and TRBJ1-4, with TRBD1 as a possible D gene (5 bases). V was pared by 4 bases and J by 0 bases, with 16 bases between. This CDR3 has 17 residues. Germline CDR1 reads SGHRS; CDR2 reads YFSETQ. This CDR3 is CASSRAGRQATNEKLFF. CDR3 sequence (DNA): TGCGCCAGCAGCAGGGCGGGACGGCAAGCAACTAATGAAAAACTGTTTTTT.

The chain employs TRBV10-2 and TRBJ2-1; 8 nucleotides agree with TRBD2. V gave up 6 bases and J gave up 4 bases; unmatched junction bases: 2. This CDR3 comprises 13 residues. Per the germline V gene, CDR1 is WSHSY and CDR2 is SAAADI. This chain's CDR3 is CASRSGGYNEQFF. DNA for the CDR3: TGCGCCAGCAGAAGCGGGGGTTACAATGAGCAGTTCTTC.

The CDR3 protein is CASSPTQPGAREKLFF. CDR3 DNA sequence: TGTGCCAGCAGCCCTACCCAACCGGGAGCGCGTGAAAAACTGTTTTTT. The genes are TRBV5-4 and TRBJ1-4; D gene ambiguous. Germline V gene data show CDR1 as SGHNT and CDR2 as YYREEE (reference sequence). The CDR3 length is 16 residues. V was shortened by 4 bases and J by 7 bases, with 20 bases between the two germline ends.

This clone was found once. The rearrangement links TRBV7-8 to TRBJ2-6, with D tentatively TRBD1 (6 bases). The ends were cut back, 1 base at V and 2 bases at J, with 12 bases in the middle. Germline V gene sequence: CDR1 SGHVS, CDR2 FQNEAQ. The CDR3 spans 17 residues. The CDR3 loop is CASSLDLTGAGANVLTF. For the CDR3, the DNA is TGTGCCAGCAGCTTAGATTTGACAGGAGCTGGGGCCAACGTCCTGACTTTC.

The chain has TRBV6-1 and TRBJ2-5; TRBD2 aligns across 9 bases. Germline V gene data show CDR1 as MNHNS and CDR2 as SASEGT. Unmatched junction bases numbered 9, after V lost 1 base and J lost 9 bases. CDR3 length equals 15 residues. For the CDR3, the DNA is TGTGCCAGCAGTGAAGTCGGACTAGCGTCAAGCTCCCAGTACTTC. Translating it yields CASSEVGLASSSQYF.

J is TRBJ1-2 and V is TRBV2, with TRBD1 identical over 11 bases. The CDR3 runs to 16 residues. CDR1 SNHLY and CDR2 FYNNEI come from the germline V gene. Trimming removed 8 bases from V and 5 bases from J; junction bases left unmatched: 13. The DNA for the CDR3 is TGTGCCAGCGGAGGACAGGGGGCTCTCCCTCCTTATGGCTACACCTTC. Protein product: CASGGQGALPPYGYTF.

The V gene is TRBV21-1, the J gene TRBJ2-3; the table's D call TRBD2 went unverified against the DNA. TRBV21-1 is a listed pseudogene. This CDR3 spans 17 amino acids. This CDR3 is CASRSRDHLWEGDTQYF. Here the CDR3 DNA reads TGTGCCAGCAGATCCCGGGACCACCTTTGGGAGGGAGATACGCAGTATTTT.

The chain carries TRBV2 and TRBJ1-5; D possibly corresponds to TRBD1 (6 bases). The germline V gene has CDR1 SNHLY and CDR2 FYNNEI. The CDR3 sequence is 13 residues long. V was pared by 6 bases and J by 5 bases, with 11 bases between. The CDR3 DNA sequence: TGTGCCAGCAGATTGGCAGGGGATCAGCCCCAGCATTTT. Protein product: CASRLAGDQPQHF.

The CDR3 sequence: CASSLQGGEKLFF. In DNA, the CDR3 is TGTGCCAGCAGTTTACAGGGTGGGGAAAAACTGTTTTTT. The rearrangement links TRBV6-5 to TRBJ1-4, with a tentative D call TRBD1 (6 bases). The germline V gene encodes CDR1 MNHEY and CDR2 SVGAGI. V was trimmed by 4 bases and J by 8 bases, leaving 11 bases between them. This CDR3 has 13 amino acids.

The genes are TRBV7-6 and TRBJ1-2; 7 positions match TRBD1. The ends lost 4 bases at V and 7 bases at J; junction bases unmatched: 9. The CDR3 extends over 14 amino acids. Germline V gene lookup returns CDR1 SGHVS and CDR2 FNYEAQ. CDR3 coding DNA: TGTGCCAGCAGCTCTACCGGGACAGAGGGTGGCTACACCTTC. Translation: CASSSTGTEGGYTF.

Only a few counts were recorded for this clone. V is TRBV6-5 and J is TRBJ1-4; D call uncertain. Germline-derived CDR1 and CDR2 are MNHEY and SVGAGI. V lost 0 bases, J lost 5 bases, and 10 bases lay in between. This CDR3 contains 15 residues. CDR3 in amino acids: CASSYSGRPNEKLFF. The DNA of the CDR3 is TGTGCCAGCAGTTACTCGGGCAGGCCGAATGAAAAACTGTTTTTT.

V is TRBV28 and J is TRBJ2-7; a possible D gene is TRBD1 (5 bases). Germline V CDR1 and CDR2: MDHEN, SYDVKM. V gave up 9 bases and J gave up 3 bases, with 21 bases separating them. The CDR3 covers 15 residues. This CDR3 reads CASSPGDRKYYEQYF. The CDR3 DNA reads TGTGCCAGTTCACCCGGAGACAGAAAATACTACGAGCAGTACTTC.

The chain employs TRBV5-1 and TRBJ2-3, with 9 bases that match TRBD2. V lost 0 bases, J lost 5 bases, and 7 bases stayed unmatched. CDR1 is SGHRS and CDR2 is YFSETQ in the germline V gene. This CDR3 is 16 amino acids long. CDR3 sequence (DNA): TGCGCCAGCAGCTTGGATCTAGCGGGATGGGAAGATACGCAGTATTTT. Its translation: CASSLDLAGWEDTQYF.

The V and J genes are TRBV6-5 and TRBJ1-1; 9 positions match TRBD1. The CDR3 extends over 16 amino acids. With 2 bases clipped from V and 0 bases from J, the junction kept 4 bases outside the gene matches. Germline CDR1 is MNHEY and CDR2 is SVGAGI. For the CDR3, the DNA is TGTGCCAGCAGTTACCTTGGACAGGGGCTGAACACTGAAGCTTTCTTT. Translating it yields CASSYLGQGLNTEAFF.

The J gene is TRBJ2-5, the V gene TRBV7-2; D unclear. Deletions cut 2 bases from V and 1 base from J, with 8 bases between. CDR3 size: 14 residues. The germline CDR1 and CDR2 sequences are SGHTA and FQGNSA. CDR3 protein: CASSLTKPQETQYF. CDR3 in DNA: TGTGCCAGCAGCTTAACCAAGCCCCAAGAGACCCAGTACTTC.

V gene TRBV4-2 combines with J gene TRBJ2-7, with 10 bases fitting TRBD2. CDR1 and CDR2 (germline): LGHNA, YNFKEQ. The CDR3 has 16 residues. The V gene end was trimmed by 0 bases and the J gene end by 0 bases; junction bases not matched to a gene: 2. The CDR3, as DNA: TGTGCCAGCAGCCAAGAAGCGGGAGGGAGCTCCTACGAGCAGTACTTC. Its protein product is CASSQEAGGSSYEQYF.

The chain couples TRBV13 to TRBJ2-1; 10 nucleotides match TRBD1. V was pared by 5 bases and J by 3 bases, with 4 bases of the junction left unmatched. Germline assignment: CDR1 PRHDT and CDR2 FYEKMQ (reference sequence). The CDR3 length is 15 residues. CDR3: CASSSRDRGYNEQFF. The CDR3 bases are TGTGCCAGCAGCAGCCGGGACAGGGGCTACAATGAGCAGTTCTTC.